This T cell receptor beta chain was sequenced during a study of neoadjuvant nivolumab and ipilimumab in lung cancer. Study conclusions and caveats: Resected-tumor TCR richness correlated positively with pretherapy blood richness.

Sequenced by immunoSEQ multiplex PCR; TCRdb stores in-frame clones only, minus some. In the table there are 25,000 to 35,000 clones, 92% of which are singletons. The CDR3 runs to 16 residues. Trimming cost V 5 bases and J 3 bases, with 19 bases left between them. The V gene's germline CDR1 is SGHRS and CDR2 YFSETQ. A note on this clone: Its target is unknown.

Sample: peripheral blood, taken after neoadjuvant nivolumab, alone or with ipilimumab, at or shortly before surgery. The chain links TRBV5-1 to TRBJ2-3; a possible D gene is TRBD2 (6 bases). The clonotype originates from an adult with non-small cell lung cancer. The DNA of the CDR3 is TGCGCCAGCAGTCCGACCGGGAGACCGAGGACAGATACGCAGTATTTT. Translating it yields CASSPTGRPRTDTQYF.